This T cell receptor (beta chain) was retrieved from a study of T cell responses to AZD1222 COVID-19 vaccine. Study-wide results and caveats: Just a handful of AZD1222 recipients tested seropositive at baseline. Donors were mostly white British, more females; clonal diversity possibly underestimated.

The table came from immunoSEQ multiplex PCR; TCRdb's copy has only in-frame clones and leaves some out. The sample shows about 92,000 clones, roughly nine tenths of them seen only once. On this clone: Its target is not known.

The V gene's germline CDR1 is SGHDN and CDR2 FVKESK. V lost 0 bases and J 5 bases, leaving 13 bases between the germline ends. The CDR3 has 16 residues. The genes are TRBV14 and TRBJ2-2; D is undetermined. This sequence was found in an adult in good health. The sample was peripheral blood, taken on day 0 of AZD1222 vaccination. CDR3 residues: CASSQDRLAVTGELFF. CDR3 nucleotide sequence: TGTGCCAGCAGCCAAGATAGGCTTGCGGTGACCGGGGAGCTGTTTTTT.